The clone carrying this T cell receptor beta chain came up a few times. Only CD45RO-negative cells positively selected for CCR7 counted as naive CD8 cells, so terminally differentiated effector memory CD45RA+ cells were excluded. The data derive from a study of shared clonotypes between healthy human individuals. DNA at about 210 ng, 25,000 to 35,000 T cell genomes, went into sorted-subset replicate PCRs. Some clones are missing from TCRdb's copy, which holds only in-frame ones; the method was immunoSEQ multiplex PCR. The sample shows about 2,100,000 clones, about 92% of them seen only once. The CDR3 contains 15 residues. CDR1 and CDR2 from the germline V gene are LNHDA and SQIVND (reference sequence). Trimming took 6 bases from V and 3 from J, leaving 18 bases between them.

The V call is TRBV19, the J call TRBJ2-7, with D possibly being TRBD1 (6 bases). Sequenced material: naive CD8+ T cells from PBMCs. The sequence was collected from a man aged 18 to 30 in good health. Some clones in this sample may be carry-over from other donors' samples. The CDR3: CASSTPRGGNYEQYF. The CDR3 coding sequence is TGTGCCAGTAGCACTCCCAGGGGTGGTAACTACGAGCAGTACTTC. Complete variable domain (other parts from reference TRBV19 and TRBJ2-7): DGGITQSPKYLFRKEGQNVTLSCEQNLNHDAMYWYRQDPGQGLRLIYYSQIVNDFQKGDIAEGYSVSREKKESFPLTVTSAQKNPTAFYLCASSTPRGGNYEQYFGPGTRLTVT.